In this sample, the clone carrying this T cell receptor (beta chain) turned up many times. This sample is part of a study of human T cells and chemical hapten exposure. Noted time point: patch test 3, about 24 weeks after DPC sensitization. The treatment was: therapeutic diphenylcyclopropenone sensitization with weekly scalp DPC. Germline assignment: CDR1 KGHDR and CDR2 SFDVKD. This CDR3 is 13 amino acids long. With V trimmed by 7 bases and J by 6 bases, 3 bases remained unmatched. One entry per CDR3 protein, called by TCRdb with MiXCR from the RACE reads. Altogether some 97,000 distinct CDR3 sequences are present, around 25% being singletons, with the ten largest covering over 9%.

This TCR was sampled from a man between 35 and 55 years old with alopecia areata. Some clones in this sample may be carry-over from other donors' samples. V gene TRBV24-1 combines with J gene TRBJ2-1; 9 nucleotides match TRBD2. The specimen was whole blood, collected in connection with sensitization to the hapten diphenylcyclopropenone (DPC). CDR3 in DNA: TGTGCCACCAGGGGTAGCGGGAGCAATGAGCAGTTCTTC. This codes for CATRGSGSNEQFF.